These 31 T cell receptor beta chains originate from one sample sequenced in a study of blood T cell repertoires in COVID-19. The method was immunoSEQ multiplex PCR; TCRdb's version includes in-frame clones alone and lacks a portion of them. Counted here are just over 95,000 clones, 90% occurring once; the ten biggest clones make up 5% to 5.5%. Sample: peripheral blood. The receptors were gathered from a man aged 50 or older with acute or convalescent COVID-19.

This sequence joins TRBV11-2 and TRBJ1-1, with no clear D. The CDR3 has 12 amino acids. Germline V lookup: CDR1 SGHAT, CDR2 FQNNGV. The V and J ends lost 5 bases and 8 bases respectively, with 12 bases between them. The CDR3 spells CASSLGVSEAFF. CDR3 in DNA: TGTGCCAGCAGCCTGGGCGTATCGGAAGCTTTCTTT.

The genes are TRBV6-2 or TRBV6-3 and TRBJ2-1; D is undetermined. Trimming stripped 5 bases from V and 6 bases from J, with 14 bases between. Germline lookup yields CDR1 MNHEY and CDR2 SVGEGT. The CDR3 covers 14 residues. CDR3 DNA sequence: TGTGCCAGCAGTGACACGGCTTCCCGCAATGAGCAGTTCTTC. Translation gives CASSDTASRNEQFF.

J is TRBJ2-7 and V is TRBV7-9; D gene ambiguous. Trimming removed 1 base at V and 3 bases at J, with 7 bases between. Germline V CDR1 and CDR2: SEHNR, FQNEAQ (reference sequence). CDR3 size: 13 residues. The CDR3 reads CASSLGLNYEQYF. Here the CDR3 DNA reads TGTGCCAGCAGCTTAGGACTGAACTACGAGCAGTACTTC.

The genes are TRBV19 and TRBJ1-5; D call uncertain. Germline V lookup: CDR1 LNHDA, CDR2 SQIVND (reference sequence). Trimming left V 4 bases short and J 7 bases short, with 11 bases between. The CDR3 loop spans 13 amino acids. In DNA, the CDR3 is TGTGCCAGTAGTACCGGGGAAGGGCAGCCCCAGCATTTT. It translates to CASSTGEGQPQHF.

The chain has TRBV6-1 and TRBJ2-7, with 10 bases aligning to TRBD2. After removal of 4 bases from V and 3 bases from J, the junction contained 6 bases not matched to a gene. This CDR3 is 15 amino acids long. Looked up from germline, CDR1 is MNHNS and CDR2 is SASEGT. CDR3 region: CASSGPGLAYYEQYF. For the CDR3, the DNA is TGTGCCAGCAGTGGACCGGGACTAGCGTACTACGAGCAGTACTTC.

The rearrangement joins TRBV11-2 to TRBJ1-1; TRBD1 might be the D (5 bases). This CDR3 spans 17 amino acids. Germline V CDR1 and CDR2: SGHAT, FQNNGV. Trimming took off 7 bases at V and 4 bases at J, with 25 bases between the two ends. The CDR3 DNA is TGTGCCAGCACTAGTCGACCCAGGAGGGACGGCGGCACTGAAGCTTTCTTT. Translation gives CASTSRPRRDGGTEAFF.

The chain uses TRBV4-3 and TRBJ2-3, with 11 bases lining up with TRBD1. The CDR3 has 15 amino acids. CDR1 is LGHNA and CDR2 is YSLEER in the germline V gene. J gave up 4 bases and V 4 bases, and 4 bases lay outside the gene matches. For the CDR3, the DNA is TGCGCCAGCAGCCCGGACAGGGGGCAGGCAGATACGCAGTATTTT. As protein: CASSPDRGQADTQYF.

The chain recombines TRBV2 with TRBJ2-5; D possibly corresponds to TRBD1 (6 bases). V was cut by 5 bases and J by 0 bases, with 16 bases left in between. Germline CDR1 is SNHLY and CDR2 is FYNNEI. This CDR3 region has 16 residues. The CDR3 loop is CASSPRGAAHQETQYF. Written as DNA, the CDR3 is TGTGCCAGCAGTCCCAGGGGCGCCGCTCACCAAGAGACCCAGTACTTC.

This clone was recorded once. The chain uses TRBV6-1 and TRBJ1-1; D might be TRBD1 (6 bases). CDR3 length: 14 residues. The germline V and J ends were trimmed by 2 bases and 10 bases, with 17 bases remaining between them. Per germline, CDR1 MNHNS and CDR2 SASEGT. The CDR3 nucleotides are TGTGCCAGCAGTGAACGCGGTTCTAGGGGGACAGCTTTCTTT. Translation: CASSERGSRGTAFF.

The rearrangement links TRBV7-2 to TRBJ2-7, with a weak D call TRBD2 (6 bases). V was trimmed by 1 base and J by 4 bases, leaving 17 bases between them. This CDR3 has 16 residues. The V gene's germline CDR1 is SGHTA and CDR2 FQGNSA. For the CDR3, the DNA is TGTGCCAGCAGCTTAGTCAGAGGTCGGACTACTTACGAGCAGTACTTC. Encoded protein: CASSLVRGRTTYEQYF. The full variable domain, with the rest looked up from reference TRBV7-2 and TRBJ2-7, is GAGVSQSPSNKVTEKGKDVELRCDPISGHTALYWYRQSLGQGLEFLIYFQGNSAPDKSGLPSDRFSAERTGGSVSTLTIQRTQQEDSAVYLCASSLVRGRTTYEQYFGPGTRLTVT.

V is TRBV5-1 and J is TRBJ1-1, with TRBD1 matching 9 bases. CDR1 and CDR2 from the germline V gene are SGHRS and YFSETQ. Unmatched junction bases numbered 3, after V lost 3 bases and J lost 0 bases. The CDR3 has 15 amino acids. The CDR3 coding sequence is TGCGCCAGCAGCTGGGGACAGGGCATGAACACTGAAGCTTTCTTT. It translates to CASSWGQGMNTEAFF. Filled out from reference TRBV5-1 and TRBJ1-1, the complete variable domain reads KAGVTQTPRYLIKTRGQQVTLSCSPISGHRSVSWYQQTPGQGLQFLFEYFSETQRNKGNFPGRFSGRQFSNSRSEMNVSTLELGDSALYLCASSWGQGMNTEAFFGQGTRLTVV.

This chain connects TRBV7-9 to TRBJ2-7, with 8 bases that match TRBD2. Trimming at V came to 4 bases and at J to 5 bases, leaving 7 bases not matched to a gene. The length of the CDR3 is 14 residues. The germline CDR1 and CDR2 sequences are SEHNR and FQNEAQ (reference sequence). In DNA form, the CDR3 reads TGTGCCAGCAGCTCAATAGCGGGAATGAACGAGCAGTACTTC. Amino acids: CASSSIAGMNEQYF.

The chain couples TRBV7-8 to TRBJ1-5, with TRBD1 identical over 8 bases. The CDR3 has 16 amino acids. J was trimmed by 2 bases and V by 2 bases; bases with no gene match: 5. Germline loops: CDR1 SGHVS, CDR2 FQNEAQ. The CDR3 loop reads CASSLSPGQGNQPQHF. DNA for the CDR3: TGTGCCAGCAGCTTATCTCCGGGACAGGGCAATCAGCCCCAGCATTTT.

J is TRBJ1-6 and V is TRBV18; the match to TRBD1 covers 7 bases. The germline V gene encodes CDR1 KGHSH and CDR2 LQKENI. Trimming at V came to 2 bases and at J to 5 bases, leaving 15 bases not matched to a gene. The CDR3 is made up of 19 amino acids. CDR3 sequence (DNA): TGTGCCAGCTCACCATCTGAACAGGGGTTATCATCCGATAATTCACCCCTCCACTTT. This encodes CASSPSEQGLSSDNSPLHF.

The rearrangement joins TRBV9 to TRBJ2-1; 12 bases are shared with TRBD2. From germline, CDR1 is SGDLS and CDR2 YYNGEE. Unmatched junction bases numbered 6, after V lost 2 bases and J lost 9 bases. CDR3 length equals 15 residues. CDR3 DNA: TGTGCCAGCAGCGTGAAGACTAGCGGGAGTGGTGAGCAGTTCTTC. Translation: CASSVKTSGSGEQFF.

This sequence joins TRBV28 and TRBJ1-5; 9 bases match TRBD1. V gave up 3 bases and J gave up 5 bases; unmatched junction bases: 17. CDR1 and CDR2 from the germline V gene are MDHEN and SYDVKM. The CDR3 extends over 19 amino acids. This CDR3 reads CASSFPITGGATPHQPQHF. DNA of the CDR3: TGTGCCAGCAGTTTCCCTATAACAGGGGGCGCAACCCCCCATCAGCCCCAGCATTTT.

This clone was recorded only once. The genes are TRBV11-2 and TRBJ2-7; tentatively, D is TRBD1 (5 bases). The CDR3 covers 12 residues. V was shortened by 6 bases and J by 6 bases, with 12 bases between the two germline ends. CDR1 and CDR2 (germline): SGHAT, FQNNGV. CDR3 amino acids: CASSHGASEQYF. DNA for the CDR3: TGTGCCAGCAGTCATGGGGCGTCCGAGCAGTACTTC.

This clone occurred once. The rearrangement links TRBV6-6 to TRBJ2-5; D possibly corresponds to TRBD2 (5 bases). The CDR3 has 14 residues. Trimming shortened V by 2 bases and J by 4 bases, and 11 bases separated the two germline ends. Germline CDR1 is MNHNY and CDR2 is SVGAGI (reference sequence). The CDR3 DNA reads TGTGCCAGCAGTTACGGGGTTGAGGGAGAGACCCAGTACTTC. Its translation is CASSYGVEGETQYF.

This clone was observed once. The chain has TRBV5-4 and TRBJ2-7; 8 nucleotides align to TRBD2. Germline assignment: CDR1 SGHNT and CDR2 YYREEE (reference sequence). The CDR3 length is 13 residues. J was trimmed by 7 bases and V by 2 bases; bases with no gene match: 5. CDR3 protein: CASSFPGGREQYF. CDR3 nucleotide sequence: TGTGCCAGCAGCTTTCCGGGAGGGCGGGAGCAGTACTTC.

This chain links TRBV9 with TRBJ1-2, with D hard to call. The V gene lost 4 bases and the J gene lost 4 bases, with 26 bases spanning the gap. CDR1 and CDR2 (germline): SGDLS, YYNGEE. The CDR3 is 18 residues long. CDR3 region: CASSPFSTAKPGGYGYTF. DNA of the CDR3: TGTGCCAGCAGCCCCTTTTCCACAGCAAAACCCGGTGGCTATGGCTACACCTTC.

The V and J genes are TRBV11-1 and TRBJ2-1; 11 nucleotides agree with TRBD2. Germline V gene data show CDR1 as SGHAT and CDR2 as FQDESV (reference sequence). V was pared by 5 bases and J by 1 base, with 4 bases of the junction left unmatched. The CDR3 contains 16 residues. The CDR3 bases are TGTGCCAGCAGCAAGACTAGCGGGGTGTCCTACAATGAGCAGTTCTTC. This encodes CASSKTSGVSYNEQFF.

Here the CDR3 DNA reads TGTGCCAGCAGCTCGACAGGGTTAACCCAGTACTTC. Protein sequence: CASSSTGLTQYF. V is TRBV7-2 and J is TRBJ2-5; 7 nucleotides match TRBD1. The length of the CDR3 is 12 residues. Looked up from germline, CDR1 is SGHTA and CDR2 is FQGNSA. Trimming at V came to 4 bases and at J to 8 bases, leaving 4 bases not matched to a gene. Combining the CDR3 with reference TRBV7-2 and TRBJ2-5 gives the whole variable domain GAGVSQSPSNKVTEKGKDVELRCDPISGHTALYWYRQSLGQGLEFLIYFQGNSAPDKSGLPSDRFSAERTGGSVSTLTIQRTQQEDSAVYLCASSSTGLTQYFGPGTRLLVL.

The rearrangement uses TRBV9 and TRBJ1-2; 10 positions agree with TRBD1. V lost 3 bases, J lost 6 bases, and 8 bases stayed unmatched. CDR3 length: 15 residues. From germline, CDR1 is SGDLS and CDR2 YYNGEE. CDR3 bases: TGTGCCAGCAGCGCTCAACCCGGGACAGGGGATGGCTACACCTTC. It specifies CASSAQPGTGDGYTF.

The chain recombines TRBV19 with TRBJ1-4; TRBD1 might be the D (5 bases). V shed 7 bases and J shed 3 bases, with 9 bases lying between them. CDR3 length equals 13 residues. In germline, CDR1 is LNHDA, CDR2 SQIVND (reference sequence). The CDR3 here is CASMRGPNEKLFF. In DNA form, the CDR3 reads TGTGCCAGTATGCGGGGCCCTAATGAAAAACTGTTTTTT.

CDR3 sequence reads: CASSPQTGGGVEQYF. CDR3 DNA sequence: TGTGCCAGCAGCCCACAAACAGGGGGTGGGGTTGAGCAGTACTTC. V is TRBV7-8 and J is TRBJ2-7; 8 positions match TRBD1. V shed 5 bases and J 7 bases; nucleotides not matched to a gene: 13. Germline assignment: CDR1 SGHVS and CDR2 FQNEAQ. The CDR3 runs to 15 residues.

V usage is TRBV30 and J usage is TRBJ1-3, with TRBD1 as a possible D gene (6 bases). Germline V lookup: CDR1 GTSNPN, CDR2 SVGIG (reference sequence). The CDR3 loop spans 15 amino acids. Trimming removed 1 base from V and 0 bases from J, with 10 bases in between. DNA for the CDR3: TGTGCCTGGAGTGATCAGGGGAGCTCTGGAAACACCATATATTTT. Residues: CAWSDQGSSGNTIYF.

J is TRBJ1-2 and V is TRBV19, with unresolved D. Germline values: CDR1 LNHDA, CDR2 SQIVND (reference sequence). This CDR3 is 16 amino acids long. V gave up 0 bases and J gave up 1 base, with 12 bases separating them. The DNA for the CDR3 is TGTGCCAGTAGTATAGACGGCACAGCTTATAACTATGGCTACACCTTC. It translates to CASSIDGTAYNYGYTF.

The chain couples TRBV1 to TRBJ2-7; the table's TRBD2 call for D was not verified on the DNA. TRBV1 is classified as a pseudogene. This CDR3 is 16 amino acids long. CDR3 coding DNA: TGCACCAGCAGCCAAGTCCAGCGGGAGGGCGCCTACGAGCAGTACTTC. This encodes CTSSQVQREGAYEQYF.

V is TRBV6-1 and J is TRBJ2-5, with D perhaps matching TRBD2 (6 bases). This CDR3 spans 14 amino acids. CDR1 and CDR2 (germline): MNHNS, SASEGT. Trimming stripped 2 bases from V and 7 bases from J, with 14 bases between. The CDR3 coding sequence is TGTGCCAGCAGTGAATCGCTGGGGCGGGGGACCCAGTACTTC. Its translation is CASSESLGRGTQYF.

J is TRBJ1-4 and V is TRBV19, with a possible D match to TRBD1 (5 bases). Per the germline V gene, CDR1 is LNHDA and CDR2 is SQIVND (reference sequence). This CDR3 contains 17 residues. Between the trimmed V and J ends, which lost 4 bases and 8 bases, there was a span of 23 bases. The CDR3 DNA reads as TGTGCCAGTAGTACCCCGGGTCTTACAGGACCACAGGAAAAACTGTTTTTT. Its translation is CASSTPGLTGPQEKLFF.

The chain is built from TRBV6-1 and TRBJ2-2; possibly TRBD2 for D (5 bases). Trimming left V 3 bases short and J 0 bases short, with 8 bases between. There are 15 residues in the CDR3. Germline values: CDR1 MNHNS, CDR2 SASEGT. The CDR3 bases are TGTGCCAGCAGTGACCGAGGGACGAACACCGGGGAGCTGTTTTTT. Protein sequence: CASSDRGTNTGELFF.